What follows are 11 T cell receptor beta chains derived from one specimen sequenced in a study of cytomegalovirus exposure and HLA in healthy donors (dated by TCRdb to between 2016 and 2019). The protocol used for the library was the immunoSEQ multiplex PCR assay. The clones in this table, taken by TCRdb from immuneACCESS, are in-frame only. Not every clone is retained; where verified, under half of the shortfall comes from an unresolved V gene, and the cause of the rest is unknown. This sample lists under 250,000 clones; roughly 85% were detected once. The leading ten clones occupy around 5.6% of the sample. Sequenced: PBMCs. The receptors come from a woman aged 18 to 35 in good health and CMV-seronegative.

The chain recombines TRBV28 with TRBJ2-5; D possibly uses TRBD1 or TRBD2 (6 bases each). Germline CDR1 reads MDHEN; CDR2 reads SYDVKM. The length of the CDR3 is 14 residues. Trimming took off 10 bases at V and 2 bases at J, with 17 bases between the two ends. CDR3 sequence: CATALGGGQETQYF. DNA of the CDR3: TGTGCCACTGCCTTAGGAGGGGGTCAAGAGACCCAGTACTTC.

This sequence joins TRBV6-5 and TRBJ1-1, with D uncertain. There are 11 residues in the CDR3. The ends were cut back, 2 bases at V and 6 bases at J, with 4 bases in the middle. Germline lookup yields CDR1 MNHEY and CDR2 SVGAGI. CDR3 sequence reads: CASSYLAEAFF. CDR3 in DNA: TGTGCCAGCAGTTACCTGGCTGAAGCTTTCTTT.

The chain joins TRBV19 to TRBJ2-2; 7 bases are a match to TRBD1. V was clipped by 8 bases and J by 6 bases; unmatched bases: 3. Germline-derived CDR1 and CDR2 are LNHDA and SQIVND (reference sequence). The CDR3 runs to 12 residues. The CDR3 is CASEQGAGELFF. The DNA for the CDR3 is TGTGCCAGTGAGCAGGGGGCCGGGGAGCTGTTTTTT.

The chain combines TRBV6-5 with TRBJ1-2; 7 bases align to TRBD1. V shed 4 bases, J shed 2 bases, and the junction held 7 bases outside the gene matches. The CDR3 contains 15 residues. Germline V CDR1 and CDR2: MNHEY, SVGAGI. The CDR3 spells CASSSLGTANYGYTF. For the CDR3, the DNA is TGTGCCAGCAGTTCACTCGGGACAGCGAACTATGGCTACACCTTC.

V usage is TRBV6-1 and J usage is TRBJ2-7; TRBD1 might be the D (5 bases). The V gene's germline CDR1 is MNHNS and CDR2 SASEGT. V lost 3 bases to trimming and J lost 2 bases, with 5 bases between them. CDR3 length: 12 amino acids. CDR3 DNA sequence: TGTGCCAGCAGTGACAGGGCCTACGAGCAGTACTTC. Translating it yields CASSDRAYEQYF.

The V call is TRBV5-1, the J call TRBJ2-5, with a possible D match to TRBD2 (5 bases). The CDR3 is 16 amino acids. The V end lost 2 bases, the J end lost 4 bases, and 18 bases lay between the germline ends. Per the germline V gene, CDR1 is SGHRS and CDR2 is YFSETQ. The CDR3 sequence is CASSFQEYGVGETQYF. For the CDR3, the DNA is TGCGCCAGCAGCTTCCAGGAGTACGGGGTAGGAGAGACCCAGTACTTC.

As to this clone: Other nucleotide sequences in the sample specify the same CDR3. This sequence joins TRBV18 and TRBJ2-3, with D hard to call. V was cut by 6 bases and J by 0 bases, with 7 bases left in between. Germline V gene lookup returns CDR1 KGHSH and CDR2 LQKENI. The CDR3 loop spans 13 amino acids. The CDR3 coding sequence is TGTGCCAGCTCGCCGTCAAGCACAGATACGCAGTATTTT. As protein: CASSPSSTDTQYF.

V usage is TRBV7-3 and J usage is TRBJ2-7; 12 bases match TRBD2. Germline V CDR1 and CDR2: SGHTA, FQGTGA. The CDR3 sequence is 16 residues long. Losses at the gene ends were 5 bases for V and 1 base for J; bases not matched to a gene: 6. The DNA of the CDR3 is TGTGCCAGCAGCAAGACTAGCGGGGGCCTATCCTACGAGCAGTACTTC. Amino acids: CASSKTSGGLSYEQYF.

V usage is TRBV6-6 and J usage is TRBJ2-7, with a weak D call TRBD2 (5 bases). Trimming took 10 bases from V and 3 from J, leaving 10 bases between them. CDR3 length equals 11 residues. Germline V gene lookup returns CDR1 MNHNY and CDR2 SVGAGI (reference sequence). CDR3 DNA sequence: TGTGCCACCGCACGGGGCTACGAGCAGTACTTC. Protein product: CATARGYEQYF.

The rearrangement joins TRBV9 to TRBJ2-3; TRBD2 matches 10 bases. This CDR3 is built from 16 residues. CDR1 SGDLS and CDR2 YYNGEE come from the germline V gene. Trimming cost V 0 bases and J 5 bases; bases outside gene matches: 6. CDR3 bases: TGTGCCAGCAGCGTAGTAGCGGGGGGCCACGGAGATACGCAGTATTTT. Protein sequence: CASSVVAGGHGDTQYF.

The chain recombines TRBV11-2 with TRBJ2-2; tentatively, D is TRBD2 (5 bases). Trimming shortened V by 4 bases and J by 7 bases, and 19 bases separated the two germline ends. The germline V gene encodes CDR1 SGHAT and CDR2 FQNNGV. This CDR3 spans 16 amino acids. CDR3 DNA: TGTGCCAGCAGCTCCACGGACTGGCACCCTATCGGGGAGCTGTTTTTT. Residues: CASSSTDWHPIGELFF.